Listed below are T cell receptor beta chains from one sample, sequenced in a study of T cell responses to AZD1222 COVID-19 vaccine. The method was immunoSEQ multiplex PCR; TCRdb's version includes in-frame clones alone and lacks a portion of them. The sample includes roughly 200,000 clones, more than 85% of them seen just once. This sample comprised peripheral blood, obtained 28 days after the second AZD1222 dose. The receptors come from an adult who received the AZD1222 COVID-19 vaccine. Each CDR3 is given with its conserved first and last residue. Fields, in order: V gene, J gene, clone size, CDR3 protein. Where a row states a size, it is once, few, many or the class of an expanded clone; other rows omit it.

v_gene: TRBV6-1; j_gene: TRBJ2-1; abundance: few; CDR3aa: CASSESWRGGNNEQFF
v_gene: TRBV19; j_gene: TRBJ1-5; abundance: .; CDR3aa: CASSIWDTRPGQPQHF
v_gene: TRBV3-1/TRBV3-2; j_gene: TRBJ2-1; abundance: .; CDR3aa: CASSQGSGESQFF
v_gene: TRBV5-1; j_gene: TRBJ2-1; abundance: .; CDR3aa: CASSTGTSGSYNEQFF
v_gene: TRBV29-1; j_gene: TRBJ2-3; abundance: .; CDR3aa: CSVVDTGVTDTQYF
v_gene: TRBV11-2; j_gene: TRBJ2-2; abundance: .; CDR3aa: CASSLLARYGYTGELFF
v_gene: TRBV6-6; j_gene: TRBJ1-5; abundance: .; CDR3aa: CASSYSSLNQPQHF
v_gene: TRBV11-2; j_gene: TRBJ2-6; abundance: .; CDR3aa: CASSLKLDGLSGANVLTF
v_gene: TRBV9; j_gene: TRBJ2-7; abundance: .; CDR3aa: CASSVSDGAYEQYF
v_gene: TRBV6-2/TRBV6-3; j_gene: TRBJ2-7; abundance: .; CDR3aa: CASSSTGFPYEQYF
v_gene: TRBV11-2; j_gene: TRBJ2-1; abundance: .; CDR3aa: CASSLSPRGEQFF
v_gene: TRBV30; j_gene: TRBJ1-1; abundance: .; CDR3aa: CAWSTTANTEAFF
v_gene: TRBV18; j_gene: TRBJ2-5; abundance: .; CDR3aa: CASSPGDLETQYF
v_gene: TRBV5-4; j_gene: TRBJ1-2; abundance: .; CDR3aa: CASRGPGDSGYTF
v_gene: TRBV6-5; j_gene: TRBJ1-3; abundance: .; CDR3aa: CASRLSASGNTIYF
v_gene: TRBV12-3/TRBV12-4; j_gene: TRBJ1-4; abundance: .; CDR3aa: CASSGRIGKLFF
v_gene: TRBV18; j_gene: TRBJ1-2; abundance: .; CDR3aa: CASSPTEQGRGGYTF
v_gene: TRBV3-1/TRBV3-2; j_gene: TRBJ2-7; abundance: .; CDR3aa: CASSQNRLPYEQYF
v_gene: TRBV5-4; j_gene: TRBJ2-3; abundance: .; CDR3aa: CASTRIPGDTQYF
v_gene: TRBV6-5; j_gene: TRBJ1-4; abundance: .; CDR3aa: CASSYQGRGEKLFF
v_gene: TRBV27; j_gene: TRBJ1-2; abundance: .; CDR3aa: CASSPITQALANYGYTF
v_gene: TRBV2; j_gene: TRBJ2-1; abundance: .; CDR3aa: CASSEGTGSHNEQFF
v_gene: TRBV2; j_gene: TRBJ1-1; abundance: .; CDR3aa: CASSTWTEAFF
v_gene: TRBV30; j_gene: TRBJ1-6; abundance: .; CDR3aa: CACRLGTTKSSYNSPLHF
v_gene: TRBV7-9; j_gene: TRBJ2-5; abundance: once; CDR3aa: CASSSDRAPQETQYF
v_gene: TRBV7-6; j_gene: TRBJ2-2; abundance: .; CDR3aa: CASRQRGRNTGELFF
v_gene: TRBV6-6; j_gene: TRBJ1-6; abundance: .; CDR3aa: CASSYSDRAGSPLHF
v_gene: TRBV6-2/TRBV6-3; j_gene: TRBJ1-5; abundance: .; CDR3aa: CASSFSSKNQPQHF
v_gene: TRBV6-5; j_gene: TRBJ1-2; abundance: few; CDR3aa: CASSYYRTYGYTF
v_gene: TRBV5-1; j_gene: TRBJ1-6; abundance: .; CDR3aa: CASQQGRDNSPLHF
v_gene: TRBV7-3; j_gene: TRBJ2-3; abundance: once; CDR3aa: CASSRDRAGDTQYF
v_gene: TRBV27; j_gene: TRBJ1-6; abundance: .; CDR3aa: CASSAGYNSPLHF
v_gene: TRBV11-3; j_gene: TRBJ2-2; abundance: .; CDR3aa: CASSPGTLNTGELFF
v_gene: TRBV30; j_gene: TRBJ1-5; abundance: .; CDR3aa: CAWSEYRVFGQPQHF
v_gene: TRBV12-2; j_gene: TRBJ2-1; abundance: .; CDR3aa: CASRFPNSGTYNEQFF
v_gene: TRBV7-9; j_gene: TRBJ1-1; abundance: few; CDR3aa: CASSLSGGTEAFF
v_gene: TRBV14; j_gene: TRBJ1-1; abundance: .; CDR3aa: CASHPPRYRGLMNTEAFF
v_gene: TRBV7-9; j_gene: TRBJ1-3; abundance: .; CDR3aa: CASSLGQPNSGNTIYF
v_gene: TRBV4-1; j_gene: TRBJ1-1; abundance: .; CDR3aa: CASSPYGTVTEAFF
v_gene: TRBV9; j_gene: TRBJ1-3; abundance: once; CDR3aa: CASSGQGSGTGGGNTIYF
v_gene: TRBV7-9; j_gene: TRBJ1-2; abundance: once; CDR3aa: CASSFLAGDANYGYTF
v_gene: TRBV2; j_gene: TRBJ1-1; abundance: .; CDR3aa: CASRVPDNEAFF
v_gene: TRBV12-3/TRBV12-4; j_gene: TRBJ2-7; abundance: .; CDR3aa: CASSFAVPYEQYF
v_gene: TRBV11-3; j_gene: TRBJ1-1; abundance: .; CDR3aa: CASSLVPTSIKGTEAFF
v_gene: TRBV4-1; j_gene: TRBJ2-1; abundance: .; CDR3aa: CASSQDGGTGNEQFF
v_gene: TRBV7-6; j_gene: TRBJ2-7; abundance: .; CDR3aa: CASSQGPNRYEQYF
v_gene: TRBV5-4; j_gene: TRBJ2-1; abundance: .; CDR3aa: CASSLAGLSSYNEQFF
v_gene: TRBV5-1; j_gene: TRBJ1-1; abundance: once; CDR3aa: CASSPDSTTEAFF
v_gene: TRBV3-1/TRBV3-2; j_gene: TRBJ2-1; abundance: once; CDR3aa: CASSQGSGAIYNEQFF
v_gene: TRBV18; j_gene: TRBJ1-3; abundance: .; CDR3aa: CASSPSGLSGNTIYF
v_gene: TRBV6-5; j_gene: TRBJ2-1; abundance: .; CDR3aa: CASGPGLSAYSEQFF
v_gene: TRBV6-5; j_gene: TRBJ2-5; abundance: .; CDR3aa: CASSLRGVYQETQYF
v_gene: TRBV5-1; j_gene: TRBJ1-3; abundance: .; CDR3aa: CASSLIPGNTIYF
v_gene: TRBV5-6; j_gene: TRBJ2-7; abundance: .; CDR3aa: CASSSPGATYEQYF
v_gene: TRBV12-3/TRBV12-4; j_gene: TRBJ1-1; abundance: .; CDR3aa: CASSLSVNTEAFF
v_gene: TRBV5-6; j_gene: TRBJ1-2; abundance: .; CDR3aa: CASSLAARGYTF
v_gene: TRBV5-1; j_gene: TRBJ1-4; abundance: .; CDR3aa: CASSLLQGGTNEKLFF
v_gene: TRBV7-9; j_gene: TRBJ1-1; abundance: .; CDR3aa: CAPEEHLNTEAFF
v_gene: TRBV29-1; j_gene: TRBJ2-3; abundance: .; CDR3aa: CSVEETGGPTDTQYF
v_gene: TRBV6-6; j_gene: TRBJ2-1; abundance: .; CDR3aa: CASSPLFTENEQFF